The rows below give T cell receptor beta chains drawn from one sample of a study of vaccination effects on CD4 cells after COVID-19. Clones were read by immunoSEQ multiplex PCR, and TCRdb kept only the in-frame ones, dropping some. The table has fewer than 15,000 clones, 73% seen once. These receptors are not linked to any known antigen. The specimen comprised CD4+ T cells from PBMCs cultured with HCoV-NL63 spike peptides, sampled after COVID-19 vaccination. All receptors derive from a human donor who had a prior SARS-CoV-2 infection. Each CDR3 is given with its conserved first and last residue. The order of the fields is V gene, D gene, J gene, clone size, CDR3 length, CDR3 DNA, CDR3 protein. D genes are given only for firm matches. The listing skips clone size in some rows; elsewhere it reads once, few, many or a size class.

>TRBV4-3|TRBD2|TRBJ2-3|.|16
TGCGCCAGCAGCCAAGGACTAGCGGGAGTCCCAGATACGCAGTATTTT
CASSQGLAGVPDTQYF
>TRBV3-1/TRBV3-2|TRBD1|TRBJ1-1|.|15
TGTGCCAGCAGCCAAGCTCCAGGGGGCTACACTGAAGCTTTCTTT
CASSQAPGGYTEAFF
>TRBV7-3|.|TRBJ2-1|.|15
TGTGCCAGCAGCTCGGGACCTGGATCCTACAATGAGCAGTTCTTC
CASSSGPGSYNEQFF
>TRBV5-1|.|TRBJ2-5|.|15
TGCGCCAGCAGCTTGTTATCCAGGGTAGCGGAGACCCAGTACTTC
CASSLLSRVAETQYF
>TRBV5-6|.|TRBJ1-4|.|12
TGTGCCAGCAGCTTGGGGGTTGAAAAACTGTTTTTT
CASSLGVEKLFF
>TRBV11-3|.|TRBJ1-3|.|13
TGTGCCAGCAGCTCCTTACCTGGAAACACCATATATTTT
CASSSLPGNTIYF
>TRBV28|TRBD2|TRBJ2-7|.|15
TGTGCCAGCAGTTTAGTTGGGACTAGCTCCTACGAGCAGTACTTC
CASSLVGTSSYEQYF
>TRBV28|.|TRBJ2-2|.|16
TGTGCCAGCAGTTTAGGGGCAGGGGTGGGTACCGGGGAGCTGTTTTTT
CASSLGAGVGTGELFF
>TRBV4-2|.|TRBJ1-6|.|16
TGTGCCAGCAGCCAAGAAGGCACAGCCGGAAATTCACCCCTCCACTTT
CASSQEGTAGNSPLHF
>TRBV4-2|TRBD2|TRBJ2-7|once|15
TGTGCCAGCAGCCCTGGACTAGCGGGAGCGTACGAGCAGTACTTC
CASSPGLAGAYEQYF
>TRBV9|TRBD2|TRBJ2-1|.|14
TGTGCCAGCAGCCTAGCGGGAACCTACAATGAGCAGTTCTTC
CASSLAGTYNEQFF
>TRBV5-6|TRBD2|TRBJ2-2|.|13
TGTGCCAGCAGCCGGACTAGCCCCGGGGAGCTGTTTTTT
CASSRTSPGELFF
>TRBV5-8|.|TRBJ1-2|.|13
TGTGCCAGCAGTTACGACAGAATCTATGGCTACACCTTC
CASSYDRIYGYTF
>TRBV5-4|TRBD2|TRBJ2-7|.|15
TGTGCCAGCAGCCTAGCGGGGGGGCAAAGGACCGAGCAGTACTTC
CASSLAGGQRTEQYF
>TRBV7-6|.|TRBJ1-6|.|13
TGTGCCAGCAGCCCTCTATATAATTCACCCCTCCACTTT
CASSPLYNSPLHF
>TRBV6-6|.|TRBJ2-1|.|13
TGTGCCAGCAGTTACGTTAGTGGCTCTGAGCAGTTCTTC
CASSYVSGSEQFF
>TRBV15|TRBD1|TRBJ1-4|.|14
TGTGCCACCAGGAGACAGGGCACTAATGAAAAACTGTTTTTT
CATRRQGTNEKLFF
>TRBV7-8|.|TRBJ2-7|.|12
TGTGCCAGCAGCCTCTCAGCCTACGAGCAGTACTTC
CASSLSAYEQYF
>TRBV11-3|.|TRBJ2-7|.|15
TGTGCCAGCAGCTTAGGATCGGCCGGATCCTACGAGCAGTACTTC
CASSLGSAGSYEQYF
>TRBV30|.|TRBJ2-1|.|12
TGTGCCTGGAGCTTGGAGGTAGCTGAGCAGTTCTTC
CAWSLEVAEQFF
>TRBV28|.|TRBJ1-2|few|12
TGTGCCAGCAGTGAAGAATATCATGGCTACACCTTC
CASSEEYHGYTF
>TRBV7-8|.|TRBJ2-5|.|16
TGTGCCAGCAGTTCGAGGGGGGGCGAGGGGCAAGAGACCCAGTACTTC
CASSSRGGEGQETQYF
>TRBV5-1|TRBD2|TRBJ2-1|once|15
TGCGCCAGCAGCAGGGGACTAGCGGACGACAATGAGCAGTTCTTC
CASSRGLADDNEQFF
>TRBV5-1|TRBD2|TRBJ2-1|few|15
TGCGCCAGCAGGGGGCTAGCGGGGAGCGACAATGAGCAGTTCTTC
CASRGLAGSDNEQFF
>TRBV4-1|.|TRBJ1-4|.|13
TGCGCCAGCAGCCAGTGGAGGGGTGAAAAACTGTTTTTT
CASSQWRGEKLFF
>TRBV7-9|TRBD2|TRBJ2-3|.|16
TGTGCCATTCTGCACGCGGGGGTAGTAAACACAGATACGCAGTATTTT
CAILHAGVVNTDTQYF
>TRBV6-5|TRBD1|TRBJ2-3|.|14
TGTGCCAGCACCCGACAGGGGGCGGGAGATACGCAGTATTTT
CASTRQGAGDTQYF
>TRBV5-6|.|TRBJ1-2|.|13
TGTGCCAGCAGCCTCCCCCAGGGGCTTGGCTACACCTTC
CASSLPQGLGYTF
>TRBV5-8|TRBD1|TRBJ2-7|.|14
TGTGCCAGCAGCTTGGCCGGGACAGGGACGCAGCAGTACTTC
CASSLAGTGTQQYF
>TRBV7-2|TRBD1|TRBJ2-7|.|13
TGTGCCAGCAGCTCGGGACAGTCCTACGAGCAGTACTTC
CASSSGQSYEQYF
>TRBV29-1|.|TRBJ2-7|.|14
TGCAGCGCCGGGCTTGGGTACGGGGGCTACGAGCAGTACTTC
CSAGLGYGGYEQYF
>TRBV7-2|.|TRBJ1-4|.|16
TGTGCCAGCAGCTTAGCTTTCCGGGCCGGCGATGAAAAACTGTTTTTT
CASSLAFRAGDEKLFF
>TRBV5-1|TRBD1|TRBJ2-7|.|14
TGCGCCAGCAGCTTGGGTCAGGGGGCCTACGAGCAGTACTTC
CASSLGQGAYEQYF
>TRBV6-2/TRBV6-3|.|TRBJ1-1|.|11
TGTGCCAGCAGTTACTGGGGTGGCGCTTTCTTT
CASSYWGGAFF
>TRBV2|TRBD1|TRBJ1-2|.|15
TGTGCCAGCAGTGAACAGGGACAGGGTTCCCTTTCCTACACCTTC
CASSEQGQGSLSYTF
>TRBV30|TRBD1|TRBJ1-6|few|13
TGTGCCTGGACAGGACAGGGGGCATCACCCCTCCACTTT
CAWTGQGASPLHF
>TRBV19|.|TRBJ2-2|.|13
TGTGCCAGTGGGGTAGGGGGCACCGGGGAGCTGTTTTTT
CASGVGGTGELFF
>TRBV10-3|.|TRBJ1-1|.|15
TGTGCCATCAGGGTCAACAGGGACACAAACACTGAAGCTTTCTTT
CAIRVNRDTNTEAFF
>TRBV27|.|TRBJ2-1|.|13
TGTGCCAGCAGTTTATTCGGTGATAATGAGCAGTTCTTC
CASSLFGDNEQFF
>TRBV4-1|.|TRBJ1-1|few|13
TGCGCCAGCAGCCAAGGGACATCGCTTGGAGCTTTCTTT
CASSQGTSLGAFF
>TRBV20-1|.|TRBJ2-3|.|14
TGCAGTGCTAGTCGGGCAGGGACCACAGATACGCAGTATTTT
CSASRAGTTDTQYF